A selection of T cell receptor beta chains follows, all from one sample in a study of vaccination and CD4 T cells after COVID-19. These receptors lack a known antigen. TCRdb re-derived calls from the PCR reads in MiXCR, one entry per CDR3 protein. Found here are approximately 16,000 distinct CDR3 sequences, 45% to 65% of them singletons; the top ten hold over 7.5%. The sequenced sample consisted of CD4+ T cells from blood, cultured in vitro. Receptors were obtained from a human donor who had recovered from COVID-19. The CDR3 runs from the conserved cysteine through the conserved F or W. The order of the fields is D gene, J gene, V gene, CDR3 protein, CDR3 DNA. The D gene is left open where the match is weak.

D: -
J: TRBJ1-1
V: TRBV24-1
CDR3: CATSDIAGARAFF
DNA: TGTGCCACCAGTGATATTGCGGGGGCGAGGGCTTTCTTT

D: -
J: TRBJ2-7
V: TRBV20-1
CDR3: CSSYQGARDEQYF
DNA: TGCAGTAGTTACCAAGGGGCGCGGGACGAGCAGTACTTC

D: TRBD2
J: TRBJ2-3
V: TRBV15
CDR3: CATRTSGTDTQYF
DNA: TGTGCCACCAGGACTAGCGGGACAGATACGCAGTATTTT

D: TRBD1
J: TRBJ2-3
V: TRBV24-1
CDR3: CATSDQDRVGTDTQYF
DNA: TGTGCCACCAGTGATCAAGACAGGGTGGGCACAGATACGCAGTATTTT

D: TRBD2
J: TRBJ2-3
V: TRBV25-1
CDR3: CASSQRLAGVADTQYF
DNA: TGTGCCAGCAGTCAACGACTAGCGGGAGTGGCAGATACGCAGTATTTT

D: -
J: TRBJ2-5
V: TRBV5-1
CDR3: CASSLDVARNQETQYF
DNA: TGCGCCAGCAGCTTGGACGTAGCACGCAACCAAGAGACCCAGTACTTC

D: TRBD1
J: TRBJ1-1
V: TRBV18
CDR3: CASSPGTGMNTEAFF
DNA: TGTGCCAGCTCACCAGGGACAGGGATGAACACTGAAGCTTTCTTT

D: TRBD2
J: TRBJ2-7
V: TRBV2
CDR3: CASRRGLAGARYF
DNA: TGTGCCAGTAGACGGGGCCTAGCGGGAGCTCGGTACTTC

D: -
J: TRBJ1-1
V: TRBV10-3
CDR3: CAISEQEGTEAFF
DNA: TGTGCCATCAGTGAGCAGGAGGGCACTGAAGCTTTCTTT

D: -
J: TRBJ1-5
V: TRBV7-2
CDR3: CASSLTLDRTDMYSNQPQHF
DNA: TGTGCCAGCAGCTTAACCTTAGACAGGACCGACATGTATAGCAATCAGCCCCAGCATTTT

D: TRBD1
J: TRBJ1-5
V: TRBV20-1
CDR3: CSARTGGAENQPQHF
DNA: TGCAGTGCTAGAACAGGGGGCGCGGAAAATCAGCCCCAGCATTTT